This T cell receptor beta chain came from a study of OX40 agonist ivuxolimab in advanced cancers. As for the study in general: Patients enrolled in dose escalation were diagnosed with hepatocellular carcinoma, melanoma, renal cell or head and neck cancer.

The CDR3 runs 11 residues. CDR1 is SGHTS and CDR2 is YDEGEE in the germline V gene. The V end was cut by 0 bases, the J end by 9 bases, with 1 base between. Libraries were prepared by immunoSEQ multiplex PCR; TCRdb keeps only in-frame clonotypes and omits some of them. The profile shows about 69,000 clones, approximately 92% of them singletons. This clone was detected only a few times. V gene TRBV5-8 combines with J gene TRBJ1-6; D is unclear. Sequenced material: CD4+ or CD8+ T cells sorted from blood, taken in a trial of the OX40 agonist ivuxolimab. The clonotype originates from an adult with an advanced solid tumor such as melanoma, head and neck, liver or kidney cancer. The DNA for the CDR3 is TGTGCCAGCAGCTTGGCTTCACCCCTCCACTTT. Protein sequence: CASSLASPLHF.